The TCR beta chain described here comes from a study of T cells in Graves' hyperthyroidism and ophthalmopathy. For the study at large: The blood sample was taken at first diagnosis, before treatment began. General study findings and limits: Stable hyperthyroidism was separated from ophthalmopathy by a model based on 13 V-J features. Before onset, by a median of around six months, the model predicted ophthalmopathy.

The TCR beta CDR3 regions underwent amplification using RNA transcripts as the source. First-round RT-PCR with HTBI primers amplified the TCR CDR3 region. TCRdb recomputed calls from the multiplex PCR reads with MiXCR, one row per CDR3 protein. The sample lists hundreds of thousands of distinct CDR3 sequences; less than 25% were seen once. V lost 7 bases to trimming and J lost 7 bases, with 20 bases between them. This CDR3 has 15 residues. In germline, CDR1 is MDHEN, CDR2 SYDVKM. This clonotype occurred a few times. Its antigen is as yet unknown. Those patients with uncontrolled infection, other autoimmune disease, pregnancy or lactation were excluded.

V usage is TRBV28 and J usage is TRBJ2-1; D possibly corresponds to TRBD1 (6 bases). The sequencing sample was made of blood. This TCR came from a woman in her 70s with Graves' ophthalmopathy. The CDR3 here is CASIGVGGPPNEQFF. The CDR3 nucleotides are TGTGCCAGCATTGGGGTAGGGGGACCCCCGAATGAGCAGTTCTTC.